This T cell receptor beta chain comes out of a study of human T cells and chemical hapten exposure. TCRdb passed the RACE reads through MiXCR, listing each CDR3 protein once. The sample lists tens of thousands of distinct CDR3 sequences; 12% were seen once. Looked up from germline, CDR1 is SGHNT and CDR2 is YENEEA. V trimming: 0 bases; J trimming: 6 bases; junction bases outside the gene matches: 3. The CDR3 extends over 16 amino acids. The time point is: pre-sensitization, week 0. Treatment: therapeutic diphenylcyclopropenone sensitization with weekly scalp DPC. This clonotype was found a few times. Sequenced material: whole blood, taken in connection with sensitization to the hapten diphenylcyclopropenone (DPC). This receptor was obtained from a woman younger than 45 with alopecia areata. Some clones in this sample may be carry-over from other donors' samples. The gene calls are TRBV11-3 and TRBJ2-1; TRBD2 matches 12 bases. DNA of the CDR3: TGTGCCAGCAGCTTAGAGGGACTAGCGGGTACCAATGAGCAGTTCTTC. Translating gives CASSLEGLAGTNEQFF.